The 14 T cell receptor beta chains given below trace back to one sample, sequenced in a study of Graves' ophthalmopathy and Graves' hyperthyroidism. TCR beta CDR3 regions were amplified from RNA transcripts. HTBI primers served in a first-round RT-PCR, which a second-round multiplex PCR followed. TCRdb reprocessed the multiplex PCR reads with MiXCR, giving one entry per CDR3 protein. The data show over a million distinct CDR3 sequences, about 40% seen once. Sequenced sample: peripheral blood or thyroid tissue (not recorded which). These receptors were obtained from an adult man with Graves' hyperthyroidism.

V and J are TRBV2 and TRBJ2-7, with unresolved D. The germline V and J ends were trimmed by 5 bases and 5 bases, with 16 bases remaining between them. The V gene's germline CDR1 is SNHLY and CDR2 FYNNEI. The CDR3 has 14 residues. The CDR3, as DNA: TGTGCCAGCAGTAGTTCCCCCTCCTCTCACGAGCAGTACTTC. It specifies CASSSSPSSHEQYF. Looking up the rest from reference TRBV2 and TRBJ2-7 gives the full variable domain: EPEVTQTPSHQVTQMGQEVILRCVPISNHLYFYWYRQILGQKVEFLVSFYNNEISEKSEIFDDQFSVERPDGSNFTLKIRSTKLEDSAMYFCASSSSPSSHEQYFGPGTRLTVT.

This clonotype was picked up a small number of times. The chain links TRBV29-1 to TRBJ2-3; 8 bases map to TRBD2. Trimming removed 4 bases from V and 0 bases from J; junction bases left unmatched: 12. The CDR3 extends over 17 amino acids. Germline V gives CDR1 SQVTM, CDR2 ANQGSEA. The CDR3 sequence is CSVGRAGGSTSTDTQYF. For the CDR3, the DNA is TGCAGCGTTGGTCGTGCGGGGGGATCTACTAGCACAGATACGCAGTATTTT.

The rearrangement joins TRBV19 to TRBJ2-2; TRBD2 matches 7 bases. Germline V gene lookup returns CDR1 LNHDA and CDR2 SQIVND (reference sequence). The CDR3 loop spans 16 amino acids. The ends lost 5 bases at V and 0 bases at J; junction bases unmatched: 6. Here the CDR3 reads CASSPLGGTNTGELFF. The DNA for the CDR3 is TGTGCCAGTAGTCCCCTGGGGGGGACGAACACCGGGGAGCTGTTTTTT.

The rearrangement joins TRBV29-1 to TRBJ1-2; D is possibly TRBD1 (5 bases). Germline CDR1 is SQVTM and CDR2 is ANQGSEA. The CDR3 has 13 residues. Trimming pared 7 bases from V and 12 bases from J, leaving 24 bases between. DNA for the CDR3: TGCAGCGCCCAAGGGGCGGAGAGCTCTGGAAACACCTTC. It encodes CSAQGAESSGNTF.

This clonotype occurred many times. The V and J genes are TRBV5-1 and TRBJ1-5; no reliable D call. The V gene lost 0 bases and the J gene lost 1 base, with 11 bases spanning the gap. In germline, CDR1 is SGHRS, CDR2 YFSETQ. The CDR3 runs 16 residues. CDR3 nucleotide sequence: TGCGCCAGCAGCTTGGTCGGTCCTGGCAGCAATCAGCCCCAGCATTTT. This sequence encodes CASSLVGPGSNQPQHF.

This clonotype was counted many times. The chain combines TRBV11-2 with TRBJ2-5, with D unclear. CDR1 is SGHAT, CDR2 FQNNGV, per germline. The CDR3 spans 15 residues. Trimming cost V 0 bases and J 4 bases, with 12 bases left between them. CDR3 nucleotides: TGTGCCAGCAGCTTAGAGGGCACCCCCCGAGAGACCCAGTACTTC. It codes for CASSLEGTPRETQYF.

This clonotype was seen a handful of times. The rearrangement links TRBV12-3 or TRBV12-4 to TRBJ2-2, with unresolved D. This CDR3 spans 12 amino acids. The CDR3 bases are TGTGCTAGTGGTCCGGACACCGGGGAGCTGTTTTTT. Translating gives CASGPDTGELFF.

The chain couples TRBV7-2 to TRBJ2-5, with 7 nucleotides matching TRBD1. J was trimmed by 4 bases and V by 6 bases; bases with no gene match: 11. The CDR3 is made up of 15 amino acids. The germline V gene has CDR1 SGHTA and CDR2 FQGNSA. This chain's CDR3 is CASSIDRAIGETQYF. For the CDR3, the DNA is TGTGCCAGCAGTATAGACAGGGCAATCGGAGAGACCCAGTACTTC.

Here the CDR3 reads CASSETGRYTEAFF. The CDR3 nucleotides are TGTGCCAGCAGTGAGACAGGGAGGTACACTGAAGCTTTCTTT. J is TRBJ1-1 and V is TRBV5-4; 7 bases agree with TRBD1. Germline lookup yields CDR1 SGHNT and CDR2 YYREEE (reference sequence). V was pared by 5 bases and J by 3 bases, with 7 bases of the junction left unmatched. The CDR3 has 14 residues.

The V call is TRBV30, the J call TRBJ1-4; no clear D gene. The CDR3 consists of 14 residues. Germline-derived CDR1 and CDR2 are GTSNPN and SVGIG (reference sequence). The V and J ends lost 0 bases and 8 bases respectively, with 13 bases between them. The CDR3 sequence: CAWSVGQTGEKLFF. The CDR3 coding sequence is TGTGCCTGGAGTGTAGGGCAAACGGGGGAAAAACTGTTTTTT.

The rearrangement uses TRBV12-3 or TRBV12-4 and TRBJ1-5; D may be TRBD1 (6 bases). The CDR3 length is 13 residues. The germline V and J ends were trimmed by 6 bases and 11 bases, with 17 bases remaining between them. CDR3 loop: CASSRGGRETQHF. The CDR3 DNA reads TGTGCCAGCAGCAGGGGCGGGAGAGAGACCCAGCATTTT.

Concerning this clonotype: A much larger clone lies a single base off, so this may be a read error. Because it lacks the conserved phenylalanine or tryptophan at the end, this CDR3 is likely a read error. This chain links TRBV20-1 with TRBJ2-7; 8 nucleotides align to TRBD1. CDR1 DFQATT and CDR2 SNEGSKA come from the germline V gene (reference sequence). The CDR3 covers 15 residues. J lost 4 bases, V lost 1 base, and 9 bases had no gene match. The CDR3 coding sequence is TGCAGTGCTAGAGGTCTAGACAGGGGTGGATACGAGCAGTACCTC. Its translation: CSARGLDRGGYEQYL.

This CDR3 is CASSNSPGGIYGYTF. CDR3 bases: TGTGCCAGCAGCAACAGCCCAGGGGGAATCTATGGCTACACCTTC. The chain is built from TRBV11-2 and TRBJ1-2, with TRBD1 matching 7 bases. V trimming: 5 bases; J trimming: 4 bases; junction bases outside the gene matches: 10. Germline V gene data show CDR1 as SGHAT and CDR2 as FQNNGV. The CDR3 consists of 15 residues. The full variable domain, its missing parts supplied by reference TRBV11-2 and TRBJ1-2, is EAGVAQSPRYKIIEKRQSVAFWCNPISGHATLYWYQQILGQGPKLLIQFQNNGVVDDSQLPKDRFSAERLKGVDSTLKIQPAKLEDSAVYLCASSNSPGGIYGYTFGSGTRLTVV.

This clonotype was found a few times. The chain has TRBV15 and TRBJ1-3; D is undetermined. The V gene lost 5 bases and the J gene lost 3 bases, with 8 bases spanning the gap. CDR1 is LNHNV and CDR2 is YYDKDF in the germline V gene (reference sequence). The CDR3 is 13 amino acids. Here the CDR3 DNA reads TGTGCCACCAGCGGAGGCATTGGAAACACCATATATTTT. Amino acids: CATSGGIGNTIYF. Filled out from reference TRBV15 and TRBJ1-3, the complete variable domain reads DAMVIQNPRYQVTQFGKPVTLSCSQTLNHNVMYWYQQKSSQAPKLLFHYYDKDFNNEADTPDNFQSRRPNTSFCFLDIRSPGLGDTAMYLCATSGGIGNTIYFGEGSWLTVV.